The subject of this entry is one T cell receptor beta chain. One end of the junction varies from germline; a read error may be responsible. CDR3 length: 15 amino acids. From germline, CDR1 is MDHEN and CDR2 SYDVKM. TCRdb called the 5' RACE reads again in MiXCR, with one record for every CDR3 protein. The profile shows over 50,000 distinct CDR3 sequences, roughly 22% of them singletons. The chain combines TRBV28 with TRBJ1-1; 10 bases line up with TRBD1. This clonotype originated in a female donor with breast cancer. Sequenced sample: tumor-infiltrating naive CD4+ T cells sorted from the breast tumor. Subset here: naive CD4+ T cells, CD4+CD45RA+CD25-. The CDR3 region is CASSDRGLRNTEALF. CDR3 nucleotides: TGTGCCAGTAGTGACAGGGGGCTTAGGAACACTGAAGCTCTCTTT. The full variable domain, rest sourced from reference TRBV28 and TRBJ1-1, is DVKVTQSSRYLVKRTGEKVFLECVQDMDHENMFWYRQDPGLGLRLIYFSYDVKMKEKGDIPEGYSVSREKKERFSLILESASTNQTSMYLCASSDRGLRNTEALFGQGTRLTVV.